The T cell receptor (beta chain) described here comes from a study of CD8+CD57+ T cells in acquired aplastic anemia. Overall study context: CD4+ and CD8+ cells, once sorted, gave DNA averaging approximately 3.3 ug. Study-level findings and limits: Patients had fewer than 35 CD8+ CDR3 sequences in common with controls (the shared set).

For CDR3 and TCR beta VDJ profiling, genomic DNA was the template used. A single record per CDR3 protein comes from TCRdb applying MiXCR to the reads. The sample consists of roughly 250,000 distinct CDR3 sequences, roughly 82% of them appearing once. A word on this clonotype: What it binds is not known.

The authors sequenced patients whose flow cytometry had shown CD8+CD57+ cell expansion. The blood sampling took place in patients who had so far received no therapy. The source of this sequence is a human donor with aplastic anemia. Sequenced input: sorted CD4+, CD8+, or CD8+CD57+ T cells (not recorded which) from PBMCs.

The CDR3 nucleotides read TGTGCCAGCAGTGAAAGTGTCTGGACAGGGGCAGTCGACTATGGCTACACCTTC. Translation: CASSESVWTGAVDYGYTF. The chain recombines TRBV2 with TRBJ1-2; TRBD1 matches at 9 bases. V trimming: 2 bases; J trimming: 3 bases; junction bases outside the gene matches: 13. This CDR3 spans 18 amino acids. From germline, CDR1 is SNHLY and CDR2 FYNNEI.